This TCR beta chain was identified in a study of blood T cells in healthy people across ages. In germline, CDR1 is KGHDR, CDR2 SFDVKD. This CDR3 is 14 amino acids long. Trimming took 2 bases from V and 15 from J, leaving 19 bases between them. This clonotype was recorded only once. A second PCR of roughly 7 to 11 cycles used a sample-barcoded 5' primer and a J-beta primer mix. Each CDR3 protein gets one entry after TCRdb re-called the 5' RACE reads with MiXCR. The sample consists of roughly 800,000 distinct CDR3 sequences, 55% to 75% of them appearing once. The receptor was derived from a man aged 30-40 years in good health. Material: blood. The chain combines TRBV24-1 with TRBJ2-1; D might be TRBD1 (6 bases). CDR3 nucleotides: TGTGCCACCAGTGATTCAATGGGCAGGGGTGTAGGGTTCTTC. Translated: CATSDSMGRGVGFF.